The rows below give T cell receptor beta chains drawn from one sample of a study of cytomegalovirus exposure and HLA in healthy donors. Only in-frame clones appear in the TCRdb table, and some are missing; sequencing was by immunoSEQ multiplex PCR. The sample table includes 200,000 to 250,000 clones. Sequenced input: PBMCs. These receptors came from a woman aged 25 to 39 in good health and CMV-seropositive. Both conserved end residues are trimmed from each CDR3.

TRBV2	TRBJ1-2	ASSGDLTGFGYT
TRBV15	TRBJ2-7	ATSRDIGQHYGFSYEQY
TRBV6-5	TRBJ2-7	ASTHSGSEQY
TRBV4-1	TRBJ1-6	ASSEWAGNSPLH
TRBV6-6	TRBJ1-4	ASSSPAKGKEKLF
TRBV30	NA	AWSDWQGYEQY
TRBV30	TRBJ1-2	AGRGQGGMKTKYGYT
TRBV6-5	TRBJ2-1	ASSYSFLGAGEQF
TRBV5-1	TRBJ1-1	ASSSAAHRGTEAF
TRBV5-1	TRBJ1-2	ASSTGTVNGYT
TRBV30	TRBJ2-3	AWTAGASTDTQY
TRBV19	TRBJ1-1	ASSIQDRNTEAF
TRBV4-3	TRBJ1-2	ASSQARTTKGHYGYT
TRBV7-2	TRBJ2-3	ASSPRLNPSHTDTQY
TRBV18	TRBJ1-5	ASSPTQGRRSNQPQH
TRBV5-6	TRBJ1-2	ASSLGREGYGYT
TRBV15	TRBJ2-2	ATSRASGSNTGELF
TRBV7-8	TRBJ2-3	ASSPGWGGTDTQY
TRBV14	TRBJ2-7	ASSQIGLAGDEQY
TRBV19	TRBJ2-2	ASRNGGGAFAGELF
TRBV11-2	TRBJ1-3	ASSLTLPNSGNTIY
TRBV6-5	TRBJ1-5	ASSYTGVGNQPQH
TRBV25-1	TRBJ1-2	ASSEPGQGVYGYT
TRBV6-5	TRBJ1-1	ASSYAGGGNTEAF
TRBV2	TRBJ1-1	ASSADGMNTEAF
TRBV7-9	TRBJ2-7	ASSLRTGELYEQY
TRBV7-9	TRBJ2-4	ASSLMGVGNIQY
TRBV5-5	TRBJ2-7	ASSLKAGGSYEQY
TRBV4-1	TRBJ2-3	ASSQDGLAGGFLGTDTQY
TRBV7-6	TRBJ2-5	ASSHRQGYVAETQY
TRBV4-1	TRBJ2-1	ASSQRTSGLSSYNEQF
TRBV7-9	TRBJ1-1	ASSFYRGRNKNTEAF
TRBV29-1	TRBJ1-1	SARQGAGDTEAF
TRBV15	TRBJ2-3	ATSWGGADTQY
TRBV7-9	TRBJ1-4	ASSAPGTPNEKLF
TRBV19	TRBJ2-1	ASSIGGLTYNEQF
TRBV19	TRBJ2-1	ASSISSLAGGDNEQF
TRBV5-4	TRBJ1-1	ASSLGTGGSTEAF
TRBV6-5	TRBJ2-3	ASSYRLAGEADTQY
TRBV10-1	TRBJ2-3	ASSARNTDTQY
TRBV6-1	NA	ASSGAGGSYEQY
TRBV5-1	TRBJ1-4	ASSDSSSGEKLF
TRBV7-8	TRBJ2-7	ASSPGQAAYEQY
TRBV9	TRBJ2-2	ASSVAGSSTGELF
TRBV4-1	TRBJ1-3	ASSQGPSSGNTIY
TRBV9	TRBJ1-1	ASSVAGNTEAF
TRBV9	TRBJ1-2	ASIALDRGAVSGYT
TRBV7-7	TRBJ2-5	ASSSRVGETQY
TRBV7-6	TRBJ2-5	ASSGQGGETQY
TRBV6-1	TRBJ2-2	ASSETGGITGELF
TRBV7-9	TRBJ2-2	ASSLEVRSGGELF
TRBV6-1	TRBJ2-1	ASSEERGASLEQF
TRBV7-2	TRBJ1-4	ASSFDPGQGGEKLF
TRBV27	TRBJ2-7	ASSKGLLYEQY
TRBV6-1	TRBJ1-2	ASRIGEDYGYT
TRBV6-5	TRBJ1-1	ASSTLAEAF
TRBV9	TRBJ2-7	ASSGRGQGISEQY
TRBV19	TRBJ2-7	ASSIRDRSYEQY
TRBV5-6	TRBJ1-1	ASSLRDSNTEAF